The clone carrying this TCR beta chain was found a few times. Time point described: pretreatment peripheral blood. Germline CDR1 MNHEY, CDR2 SMNVEV (reference sequence). This CDR3 spans 18 amino acids. The V and J ends lost 5 bases and 1 base, in that order; junction bases with no gene match: 13. Clones were read by immunoSEQ multiplex PCR, and TCRdb kept only the in-frame ones, dropping some. In the table there are roughly 51,000 clones, roughly 78% of which are singletons. This entry comes from a study of PD-L1 blockade in urothelial cancer. Sequenced material: PBMCs, taken around atezolizumab (anti-PD-L1) treatment. The chain couples TRBV27 to TRBJ2-7, with 11 positions matching TRBD2. The receptor's source is a man between 65 and 80 years old with urothelial cancer. The CDR3 coding sequence is TGTGCCAGCAGTCCACAACCAAGGACTAGCGGGCGATCCTACGAGCAGTACTTC. Translating gives CASSPQPRTSGRSYEQYF.